This record concerns one TCR beta chain sequence. These data come from a study of blood T cell repertoires in COVID-19. At the level of the study: Samples taken during acute and convalescent COVID-19 were collected in the United States, Italy and Spain.

Method: immunoSEQ multiplex PCR; TCRdb's copy keeps in-frame clones and lacks some. Found here are fewer than 300,000 clones, roughly nine tenths of them singletons; the top ten hold roughly 9.8%. The V end lost 4 bases, the J end lost 1 base, and 10 bases lay between the germline ends. Germline values: CDR1 MNHEY, CDR2 SMNVEV (reference sequence). The CDR3 spans 14 residues. This sequence originates from a man aged 35 to 55 who had recovered from COVID-19. The chain joins TRBV27 to TRBJ1-1; TRBD1 might be the D (5 bases). The sample consisted of peripheral blood. The CDR3: CASSSGGGNTEAFF. For the CDR3, the DNA is TGTGCCAGCAGTTCTGGGGGGGGGAACACTGAAGCTTTCTTT.